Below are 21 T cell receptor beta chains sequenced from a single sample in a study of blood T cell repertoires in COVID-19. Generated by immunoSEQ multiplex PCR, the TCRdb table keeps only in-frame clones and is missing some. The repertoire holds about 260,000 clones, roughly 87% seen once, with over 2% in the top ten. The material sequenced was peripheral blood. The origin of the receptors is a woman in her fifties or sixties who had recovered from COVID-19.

The CDR3 protein is CASRPPTGFSYTF. The CDR3 DNA reads TGTGCCAGCAGACCACCGACAGGGTTTAGCTACACCTTC. The chain uses TRBV6-5 and TRBJ1-2, with 7 bases identical to TRBD1. Germline CDR1 reads MNHEY; CDR2 reads SVGAGI. Losses at the gene ends were 6 bases for V and 9 bases for J; bases not matched to a gene: 10. CDR3 length: 13 amino acids.

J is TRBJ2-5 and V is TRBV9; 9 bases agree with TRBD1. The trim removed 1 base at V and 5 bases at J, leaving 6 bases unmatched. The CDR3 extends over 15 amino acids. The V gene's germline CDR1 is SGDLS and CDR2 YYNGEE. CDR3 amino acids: CASSVRPDRGETQYF. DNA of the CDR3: TGTGCCAGCAGCGTAAGGCCGGACAGGGGTGAGACCCAGTACTTC.

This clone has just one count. The CDR3 DNA follows: TGTGCCAGCAGCAGACAGGGTATAACAGATACGCAGTATTTT. Residues: CASSRQGITDTQYF. The chain employs TRBV5-4 and TRBJ2-3, with TRBD1 matching 7 bases. Trimming took 4 bases from V and 3 from J; bases not matched to a gene: 5. The CDR3 totals 14 residues. The germline CDR1 and CDR2 sequences are SGHNT and YYREEE (reference sequence).

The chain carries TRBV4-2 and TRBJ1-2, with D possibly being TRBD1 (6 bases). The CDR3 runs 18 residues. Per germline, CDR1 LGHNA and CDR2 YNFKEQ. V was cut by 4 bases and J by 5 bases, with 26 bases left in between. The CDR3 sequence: CASSRLGQGQGSVYGYTF. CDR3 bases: TGTGCCAGCAGCCGCCTGGGGCAGGGACAAGGCTCCGTTTATGGCTACACCTTC.

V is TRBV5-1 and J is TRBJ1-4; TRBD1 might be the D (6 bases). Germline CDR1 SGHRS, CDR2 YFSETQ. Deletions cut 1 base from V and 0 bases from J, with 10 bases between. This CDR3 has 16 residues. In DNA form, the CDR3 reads TGCGCCAGCAGCTTGCTGACAGGCCCAACTAATGAAAAACTGTTTTTT. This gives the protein CASSLLTGPTNEKLFF.

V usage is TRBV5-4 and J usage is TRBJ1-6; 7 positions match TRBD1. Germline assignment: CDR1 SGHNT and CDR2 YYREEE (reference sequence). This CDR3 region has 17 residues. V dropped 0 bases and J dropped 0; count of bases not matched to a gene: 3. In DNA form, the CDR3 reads TGTGCCAGCAGCTTGGAGGCAGGGGGCTCCTATAATTCACCCCTCCACTTT. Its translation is CASSLEAGGSYNSPLHF.

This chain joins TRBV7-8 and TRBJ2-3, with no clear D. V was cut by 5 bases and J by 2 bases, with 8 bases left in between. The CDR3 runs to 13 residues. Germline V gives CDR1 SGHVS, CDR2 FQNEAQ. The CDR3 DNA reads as TGTGCCAGCAGCCACTGGTCCACAGATACGCAGTATTTT. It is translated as CASSHWSTDTQYF.

Here the CDR3 DNA reads TGTGCCAGCAGTTACACTGGGCAGATTAATGAAAAACTGTTTTTT. Translating gives CASSYTGQINEKLFF. The gene calls are TRBV6-5 and TRBJ1-4; D is uncertain. V lost 2 bases, J lost 4 bases, and 11 bases lay in between. Germline lookup yields CDR1 MNHEY and CDR2 SVGAGI. The CDR3 spans 15 residues.

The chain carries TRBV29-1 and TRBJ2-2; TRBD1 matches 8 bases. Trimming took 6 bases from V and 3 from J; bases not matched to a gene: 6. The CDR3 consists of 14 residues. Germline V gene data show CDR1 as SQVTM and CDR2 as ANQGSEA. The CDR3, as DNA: TGCAGCGTCGGACAGGGTGCCGACACCGGGGAGCTGTTTTTT. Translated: CSVGQGADTGELFF.

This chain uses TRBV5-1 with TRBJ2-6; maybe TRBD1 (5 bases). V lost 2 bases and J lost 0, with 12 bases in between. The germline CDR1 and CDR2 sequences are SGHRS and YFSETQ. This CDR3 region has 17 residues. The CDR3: CASSLVGQPSGANVLTF. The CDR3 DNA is TGCGCCAGCAGCTTAGTGGGGCAGCCCTCTGGGGCCAACGTCCTGACTTTC.

CDR3 coding DNA: TGTGCCACCCAGGGGGATACAAGCTCTGGAAACACCATATATTTT. Translated, it gives CATQGDTSSGNTIYF. The chain recombines TRBV6-5 with TRBJ1-3, with 7 bases identical to TRBD1. The CDR3 consists of 15 residues. The junction had 9 bases not matched to a gene; V was cut back by 10 bases and J by 0 bases. The germline V gene has CDR1 MNHEY and CDR2 SVGAGI.

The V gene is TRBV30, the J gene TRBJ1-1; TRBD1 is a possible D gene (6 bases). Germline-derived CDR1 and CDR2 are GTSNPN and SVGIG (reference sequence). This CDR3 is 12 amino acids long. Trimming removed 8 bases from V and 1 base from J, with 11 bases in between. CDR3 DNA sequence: TGTGCCCGCGACAGGACGAACACTGAAGCTTTCTTT. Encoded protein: CARDRTNTEAFF. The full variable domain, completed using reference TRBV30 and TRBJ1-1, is SQTIHQWPATLVQPVGSPLSLECTVEGTSNPNLYWYRQAAGRGLQLLFYSVGIGQISSEVPQNLSASRPQDRQFILSSKKLLLSDSGFYLCARDRTNTEAFFGQGTRLTVV.

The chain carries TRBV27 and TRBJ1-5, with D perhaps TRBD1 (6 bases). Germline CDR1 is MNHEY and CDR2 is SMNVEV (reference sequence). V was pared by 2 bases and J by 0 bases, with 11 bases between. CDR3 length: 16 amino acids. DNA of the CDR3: TGTGCCAGCAGTTTAGGGGGCGCATATAGCAATCAGCCCCAGCATTTT. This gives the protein CASSLGGAYSNQPQHF.

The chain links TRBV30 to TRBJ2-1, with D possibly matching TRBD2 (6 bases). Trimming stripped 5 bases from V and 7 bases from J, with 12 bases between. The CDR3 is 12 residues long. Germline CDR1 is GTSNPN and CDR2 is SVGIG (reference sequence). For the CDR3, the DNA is TGTGCCTGGGGGGCTCGGGGGAATGAGCAGTTCTTC. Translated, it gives CAWGARGNEQFF. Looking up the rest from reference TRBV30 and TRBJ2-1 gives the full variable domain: SQTIHQWPATLVQPVGSPLSLECTVEGTSNPNLYWYRQAAGRGLQLLFYSVGIGQISSEVPQNLSASRPQDRQFILSSKKLLLSDSGFYLCAWGARGNEQFFGPGTRLTVL.

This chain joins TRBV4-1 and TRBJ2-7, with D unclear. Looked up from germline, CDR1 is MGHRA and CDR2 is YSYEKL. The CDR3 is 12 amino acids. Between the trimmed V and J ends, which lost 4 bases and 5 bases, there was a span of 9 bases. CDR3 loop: CASSLRNDEQYF. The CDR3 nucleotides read TGCGCCAGCAGCCTGCGAAACGACGAGCAGTACTTC.

Written as DNA, the CDR3 is TGTGCCAGCAGAGGGGGGACAGCGGCCTATGGCTACACCTTC. Its protein product is CASRGGTAAYGYTF. J is TRBJ1-2 and V is TRBV2; 7 nucleotides agree with TRBD1. Per the germline V gene, CDR1 is SNHLY and CDR2 is FYNNEI. Losses at the gene ends were 6 bases for V and 4 bases for J; bases not matched to a gene: 8. This CDR3 region has 14 residues. The full variable domain, in which reference TRBV2 and TRBJ1-2 provide the parts outside the CDR3, is EPEVTQTPSHQVTQMGQEVILRCVPISNHLYFYWYRQILGQKVEFLVSFYNNEISEKSEIFDDQFSVERPDGSNFTLKIRSTKLEDSAMYFCASRGGTAAYGYTFGSGTRLTVV.

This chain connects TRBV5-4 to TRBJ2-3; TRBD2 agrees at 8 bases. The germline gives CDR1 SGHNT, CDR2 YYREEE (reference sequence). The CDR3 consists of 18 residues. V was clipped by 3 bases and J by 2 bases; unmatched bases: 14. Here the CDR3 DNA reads TGTGCCAGCAGCTCGCCGATTCCTACGGGGGGGTTCACAGATACGCAGTATTTT. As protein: CASSSPIPTGGFTDTQYF. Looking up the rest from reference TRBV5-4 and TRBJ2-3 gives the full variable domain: ETGVTQSPTHLIKTRGQQVTLRCSSQSGHNTVSWYQQALGQGPQFIFQYYREEENGRGNFPPRFSGLQFPNYSSELNVNALELDDSALYLCASSSPIPTGGFTDTQYFGPGTRLTVL.

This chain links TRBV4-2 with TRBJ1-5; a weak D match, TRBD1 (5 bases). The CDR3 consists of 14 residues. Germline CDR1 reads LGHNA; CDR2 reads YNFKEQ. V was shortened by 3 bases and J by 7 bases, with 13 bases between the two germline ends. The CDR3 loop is CASSQAGQGQPQHF. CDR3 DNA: TGTGCCAGCAGCCAGGCAGGGCAAGGGCAGCCCCAGCATTTT.

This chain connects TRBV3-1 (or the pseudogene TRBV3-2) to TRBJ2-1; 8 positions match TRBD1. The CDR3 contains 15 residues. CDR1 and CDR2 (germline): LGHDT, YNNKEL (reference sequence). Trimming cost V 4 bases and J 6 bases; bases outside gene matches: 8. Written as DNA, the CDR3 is TGTGCCAGCAGCCCTCGGACAGGGAAGGGCAATGAGCAGTTCTTC. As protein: CASSPRTGKGNEQFF.

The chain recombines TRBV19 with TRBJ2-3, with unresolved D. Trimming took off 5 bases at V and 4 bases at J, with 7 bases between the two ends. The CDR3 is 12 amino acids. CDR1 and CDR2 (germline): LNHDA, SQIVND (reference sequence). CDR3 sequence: CASSVVPDTQYF. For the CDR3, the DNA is TGTGCCAGTAGTGTCGTCCCAGATACGCAGTATTTT.

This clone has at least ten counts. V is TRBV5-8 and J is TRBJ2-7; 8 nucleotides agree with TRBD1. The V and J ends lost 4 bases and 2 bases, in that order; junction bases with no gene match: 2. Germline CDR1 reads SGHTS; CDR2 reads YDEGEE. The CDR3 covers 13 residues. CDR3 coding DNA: TGTGCCAGCAGCCCGGACAGGGCCTACGAGCAGTACTTC. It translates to CASSPDRAYEQYF.